Below, one TCR beta chain is given with its context. The target of this receptor is not known. Qualities for individual bases were not recorded, and no much larger clone is one base off. The first patient joined ICON in April 2016, and enrollment wrapped up when the last patient was enrolled in September 2018. Fresh tumor and matched uninvolved tissue for in-depth immune analyses, including TCR sequencing, were collected from a subcohort of about 77 patients. TCR sequencing was performed on DNA isolated from bulk tissue, without cell sorting. The data were taken from a study of tumor-infiltrating lymphocytes in localized non-small cell lung cancer (dated by TCRdb to the early 2020s). Describing the broader study: The cohort included patients whose samples were collected after neoadjuvant chemotherapy, as well as both smokers and never-smokers and several histologies. The paired tumor versus uninvolved lung comparison of immunoSEQ T-cell fraction included 45 to 65 patients. Each patient contributed resected tumor tissue and uninvolved lung tissue from the same patient, described as non-adjacent to the tumor. Flow cytometry, multiplex immunofluorescence, RNA-seq, exome sequencing and proteomics were applied to the same patients as TCR sequencing, which was one of several integrated assays. The overall ICON cohort was composed of some 160 surgical patients with localized non-small cell lung cancer whose tumors were resected. Overall study outcomes, separate from this receptor: TCRbeta sequencing supported higher T cell infiltration in tumors than in uninvolved lung tissue, consistent with immunofluorescence CD3 counts. Because assay coverage varied across patients depending on available tissue quantity, TCR sequencing was performed for only a subset of the cohort. TCR-derived T-cell fraction did not differ between the flow cytometry-defined immunotypes IM1 (good prognosis) and IM2 (poor prognosis). Because different assays used different pieces of the same tissue, intratumor heterogeneity could not be separated from technical variation.

The immunoSEQ assay used for TCR sequencing gave the T-cell fraction in both tumor and uninvolved lung tissue. The paper's processing steps were these. For survival analysis, patients were split into high (upper tertile) and low (lower two tertiles) T-cell fraction groups and compared by log-rank test. A signed-rank test was used to check for differences in T-cell fraction between paired tumor and uninvolved lung. TCRdb took this table from immuneACCESS and kept in-frame rearrangements with V and J called. Such tables lack part of the clones; where checked against another copy, unresolved V genes explain under half of the gap, and the rest is unexplained. V and J calls and clone size are as listed in that table; D and trimming were resolved from the DNA. In all, the sample holds several thousand clones, and approximately 85% of those were seen once. The leading ten clones occupy over 7.5% of the sample.

CDR3 length: 13 amino acids, cysteine to phenylalanine. Just CDR3 DNA is preserved here, 39 bases in frame from base 1. V was cut back by 2 bases and J by 1 base, leaving a gap of 5 bases between them. According to the germline V gene, CDR1 reads KGHSH and CDR2 reads LQKENI. The chain is made from TRBV18 and TRBJ2-5; the D gene lacks a confident call. The clonotype comes from a human donor with non-small cell lung cancer. Sequenced material: uninvolved lung tissue not adjacent to the tumor. The DNA sequence is given as TGTGCCAGCTCACCAGGAATCCAAGAGACCCAGTACTTC. This translates into CASSPGIQETQYF.